Presented here are 5 T cell receptor beta chains from one specimen sequenced in a study of blood T cell repertoires in COVID-19. Clones were read by immunoSEQ multiplex PCR, and TCRdb kept only the in-frame ones, dropping some. Among about 90,000 clones, 90% were seen once, and the ten largest hold 5% to 6%. Sequencing was performed on peripheral blood. The receptors stem from a man aged 50-59 years with acute or convalescent COVID-19.

The J gene is TRBJ2-5, the V gene TRBV9, with TRBD1 identical over 9 bases. Trimming took 4 bases from V and 5 from J; bases not matched to a gene: 12. Germline CDR1 and CDR2: SGDLS and YYNGEE. The CDR3 loop spans 16 amino acids. CDR3 coding DNA: TGTGCCAGCAGCCTAACCCATAGGACAGGGGCTGAGACCCAGTACTTC. It codes for CASSLTHRTGAETQYF.

The chain recombines TRBV5-8 with TRBJ1-2; TRBD1 matches 9 bases. The V and J ends lost 2 bases and 0 bases, in that order; junction bases with no gene match: 5. Germline V gene sequence: CDR1 SGHTS, CDR2 YDEGEE. The CDR3 loop spans 16 amino acids. The CDR3 loop reads CASSLVNRGPNYGYTF. CDR3 nucleotides: TGTGCCAGCAGCTTAGTGAACAGGGGGCCTAACTATGGCTACACCTTC.

This clone has just one count. This same CDR3 is encoded by further DNA sequences in the sample. The rearrangement links TRBV6-5 to TRBJ2-7; D might be TRBD1 (6 bases). Germline values: CDR1 MNHEY, CDR2 SVGAGI. There are 14 residues in the CDR3. Trimming took 0 bases from V and 2 from J, leaving 8 bases between them. DNA for the CDR3: TGTGCCAGCAGTTACTCCACAGGGACCTACGAGCAGTACTTC. Residues: CASSYSTGTYEQYF.

The chain carries TRBV11-3 and TRBJ2-2; a weak D match, TRBD2 (6 bases). V was cut by 2 bases and J by 2 bases, with 12 bases left in between. Germline-derived CDR1 and CDR2 are SGHNT and YENEEA. This CDR3 has 16 residues. The CDR3 region is CASSLRGVSNTGELFF. The CDR3 nucleotides read TGTGCCAGCAGCTTACGCGGGGTTTCCAACACCGGGGAGCTGTTTTTT. Full variable domain (remainder filled in from reference TRBV11-3 and TRBJ2-2): EAGVVQSPRYKIIEKKQPVAFWCNPISGHNTLYWYLQNLGQGPELLIRYENEEAVDDSQLPKDRFSAERLKGVDSTLKIQPAELGDSAVYLCASSLRGVSNTGELFFGEGSRLTVL.

The chain joins TRBV4-2 to TRBJ2-7, with 9 bases lining up with TRBD1. Germline values: CDR1 LGHNA, CDR2 YNFKEQ. The CDR3 runs to 14 residues. The junction had 2 bases not matched to a gene; V was cut back by 3 bases and J by 2 bases. The CDR3 here is CASSHGTGTYEQYF. The CDR3, as DNA: TGTGCCAGCAGCCACGGGACAGGGACCTACGAGCAGTACTTC.